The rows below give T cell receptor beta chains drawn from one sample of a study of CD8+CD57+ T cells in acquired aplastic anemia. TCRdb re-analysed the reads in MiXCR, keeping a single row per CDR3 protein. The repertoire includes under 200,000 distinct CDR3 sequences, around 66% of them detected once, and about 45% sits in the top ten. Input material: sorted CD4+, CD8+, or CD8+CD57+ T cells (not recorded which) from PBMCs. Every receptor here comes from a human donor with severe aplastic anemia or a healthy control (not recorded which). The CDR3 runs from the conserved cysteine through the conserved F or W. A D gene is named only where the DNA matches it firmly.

cdr3_aa: CASSRGGNTIYF
cdr3_length: 12
d_call: -
v_call: TRBV7-8

cdr3_aa: CASSPSGGGQQFF
cdr3_length: 13
d_call: TRBD2
v_call: TRBV7-7

cdr3_aa: CASRPTANYGYTF
cdr3_length: 13
d_call: -
v_call: TRBV2

cdr3_aa: CASSTGLAGSTDTQYF
cdr3_length: 16
d_call: TRBD2
v_call: TRBV7-9

cdr3_aa: CASSIAPPTSGGSYNEQFF
cdr3_length: 19
d_call: TRBD2
v_call: TRBV19

cdr3_aa: CASRLAVLNTGELFF
cdr3_length: 15
d_call: -
v_call: TRBV2

cdr3_aa: CAIVGTEDTDTQYF
cdr3_length: 14
d_call: -
v_call: TRBV6-1

cdr3_aa: CSASGIMNTEAFF
cdr3_length: 13
d_call: -
v_call: TRBV20-1

cdr3_aa: CASSPPGGAMETQYF
cdr3_length: 15
d_call: TRBD1
v_call: TRBV27

cdr3_aa: CSAPLPDRENEQFF
cdr3_length: 14
d_call: TRBD1
v_call: TRBV20-1

cdr3_aa: CASSSGTSIYEQYF
cdr3_length: 14
d_call: TRBD2
v_call: TRBV7-3

cdr3_aa: CASATSGAVDEQYF
cdr3_length: 14
d_call: TRBD2
v_call: TRBV5-6

cdr3_aa: CASSPTGTMVEKLFF
cdr3_length: 15
d_call: -
v_call: TRBV7-9

cdr3_aa: CASSEGASGRAHEQYF
cdr3_length: 16
d_call: TRBD2
v_call: TRBV10-1

cdr3_aa: CSARQGARETQYF
cdr3_length: 13
d_call: TRBD1
v_call: TRBV20-1

cdr3_aa: CASSYSRLYNEQFF
cdr3_length: 14
d_call: -
v_call: TRBV6-6

cdr3_aa: CASLVQGQTNTGELFF
cdr3_length: 16
d_call: -
v_call: TRBV2

cdr3_aa: CASRPTGASSYNEQFF
cdr3_length: 16
d_call: TRBD1
v_call: TRBV7-2

cdr3_aa: CASSISPGGAYNSPLHF
cdr3_length: 17
d_call: TRBD1
v_call: TRBV19

cdr3_aa: CSAKGFTSPQETQYF
cdr3_length: 15
d_call: -
v_call: TRBV20-1

cdr3_aa: CASSLSGDSPNYGYTF
cdr3_length: 16
d_call: TRBD1
v_call: TRBV28

cdr3_aa: CASSLRAGNEAGSYTF
cdr3_length: 16
d_call: -
v_call: TRBV7-2

cdr3_aa: CASSQGWTGGVSPLHF
cdr3_length: 16
d_call: TRBD1
v_call: TRBV3-1

cdr3_aa: CASSDYSSQWSVLGF
cdr3_length: 15
d_call: -
v_call: TRBV6-6

cdr3_aa: CASSLRDTVGRSPLHF
cdr3_length: 16
d_call: -
v_call: TRBV11-3

cdr3_aa: CSAFPLGGTGYYEQYF
cdr3_length: 16
d_call: TRBD1
v_call: TRBV20-1

cdr3_aa: CASSWDRNNQPQHF
cdr3_length: 14
d_call: TRBD1
v_call: TRBV7-2

cdr3_aa: CATRSGRDTGELFF
cdr3_length: 14
d_call: TRBD2
v_call: TRBV10-3

cdr3_aa: CSARDDRGLEAFF
cdr3_length: 13
d_call: TRBD1
v_call: TRBV20-1

cdr3_aa: CASSIQTVGAEAFF
cdr3_length: 14
d_call: -
v_call: TRBV12-3/TRBV12-4

cdr3_aa: CATSVVNEQFF
cdr3_length: 11
d_call: -
v_call: TRBV24-1

cdr3_aa: CATSSSGGRSYEQYF
cdr3_length: 15
d_call: TRBD2
v_call: TRBV15

cdr3_aa: CASSLEDSLSSYTF
cdr3_length: 14
d_call: -
v_call: TRBV7-9

cdr3_aa: CASSDGTGSQETQYF
cdr3_length: 15
d_call: -
v_call: TRBV2

cdr3_aa: CASSLASGVDGYTF
cdr3_length: 14
d_call: -
v_call: TRBV7-8

cdr3_aa: CASGTGTGLYEQYF
cdr3_length: 14
d_call: TRBD1
v_call: TRBV4-2

cdr3_aa: CASSFQGKGNQPQHF
cdr3_length: 15
d_call: -
v_call: TRBV7-8